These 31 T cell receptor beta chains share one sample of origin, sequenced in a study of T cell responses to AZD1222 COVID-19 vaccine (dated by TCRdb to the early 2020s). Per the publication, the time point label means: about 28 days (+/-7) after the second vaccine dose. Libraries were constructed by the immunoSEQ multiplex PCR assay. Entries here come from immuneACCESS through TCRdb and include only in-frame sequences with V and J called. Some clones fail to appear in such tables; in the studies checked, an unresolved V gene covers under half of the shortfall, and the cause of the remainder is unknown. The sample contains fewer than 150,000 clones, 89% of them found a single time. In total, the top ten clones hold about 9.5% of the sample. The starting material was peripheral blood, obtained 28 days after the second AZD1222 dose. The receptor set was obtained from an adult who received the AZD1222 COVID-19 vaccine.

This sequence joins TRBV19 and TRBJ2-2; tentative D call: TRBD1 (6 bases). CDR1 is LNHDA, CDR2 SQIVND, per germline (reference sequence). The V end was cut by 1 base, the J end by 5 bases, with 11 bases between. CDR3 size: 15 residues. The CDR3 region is CASSIAGQITGELFF. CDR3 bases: TGTGCCAGTAGTATAGCCGGACAGATAACCGGGGAGCTGTTTTTT.

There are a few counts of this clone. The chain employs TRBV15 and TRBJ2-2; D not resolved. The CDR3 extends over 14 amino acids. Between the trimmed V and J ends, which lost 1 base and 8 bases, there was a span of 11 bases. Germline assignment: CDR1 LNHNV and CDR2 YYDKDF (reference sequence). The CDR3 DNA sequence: TGTGCCACCAGCAGAGTCCTCCAAGAAGGGGAGCTGTTTTTT. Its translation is CATSRVLQEGELFF.

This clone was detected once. Written as DNA, the CDR3 is TGTGCCTGGAGTTTAACGACAGGGAACACTGAAGCTTTCTTT. Its protein product is CAWSLTTGNTEAFF. The rearrangement joins TRBV30 to TRBJ1-1; D might be TRBD1 (6 bases). The CDR3 is made up of 14 amino acids. The germline CDR1 and CDR2 sequences are GTSNPN and SVGIG (reference sequence). Trimming cost V 2 bases and J 1 base, with 11 bases left between them.

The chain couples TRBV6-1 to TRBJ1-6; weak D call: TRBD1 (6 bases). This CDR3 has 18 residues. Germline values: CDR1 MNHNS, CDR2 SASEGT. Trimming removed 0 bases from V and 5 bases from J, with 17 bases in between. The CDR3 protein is CASSEAAGGWRDNSPLHF. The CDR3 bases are TGTGCCAGCAGTGAAGCCGCCGGGGGCTGGCGGGATAATTCACCCCTCCACTTT.

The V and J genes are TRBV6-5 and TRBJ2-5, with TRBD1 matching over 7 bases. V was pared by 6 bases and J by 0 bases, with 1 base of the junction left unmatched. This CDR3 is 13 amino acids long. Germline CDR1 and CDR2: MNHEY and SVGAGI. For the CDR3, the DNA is TGTGCCAGCAGGGGACAGAACCAAGAGACCCAGTACTTC. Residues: CASRGQNQETQYF.

The CDR3 loop reads CASSYSYNAVYGYTF. The DNA for the CDR3 is TGTGCCAGCAGTTACTCTTATAACGCCGTCTATGGCTACACCTTC. The chain links TRBV6-5 to TRBJ1-2; the D is unclear. Trimming took off 0 bases at V and 4 bases at J, with 12 bases between the two ends. The CDR3 contains 15 residues. CDR1 is MNHEY, CDR2 SVGAGI, per germline.

CDR3 sequence (DNA): TGTGCCAGCAGCCAGGTAGCGGGGGACGGGGGGACCCAGTACTTC. Protein product: CASSQVAGDGGTQYF. V and J are TRBV3-1 (or the pseudogene TRBV3-2) and TRBJ2-5, with 9 bases identical to TRBD2. The CDR3 loop spans 15 amino acids. The V gene's germline CDR1 is LGHDT and CDR2 YNNKEL (reference sequence). V shed 3 bases and J 7 bases; nucleotides not matched to a gene: 9.

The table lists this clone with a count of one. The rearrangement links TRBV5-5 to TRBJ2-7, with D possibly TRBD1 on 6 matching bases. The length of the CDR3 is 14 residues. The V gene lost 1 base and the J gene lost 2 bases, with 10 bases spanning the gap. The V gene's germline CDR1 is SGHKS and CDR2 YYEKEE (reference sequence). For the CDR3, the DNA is TGTGCCAGCAGCTTGACCGGGACAACCTACGAGCAGTACTTC. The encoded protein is CASSLTGTTYEQYF. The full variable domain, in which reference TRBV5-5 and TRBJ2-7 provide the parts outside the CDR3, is DAGVTQSPTHLIKTRGQQVTLRCSPISGHKSVSWYQQVLGQGPQFIFQYYEKEERGRGNFPDRFSARQFPNYSSELNVNALLLGDSALYLCASSLTGTTYEQYFGPGTRLTVT.

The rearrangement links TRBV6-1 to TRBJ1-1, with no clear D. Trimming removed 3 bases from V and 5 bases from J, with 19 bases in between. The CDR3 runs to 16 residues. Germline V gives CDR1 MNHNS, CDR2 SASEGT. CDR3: CASSEKGPDTGTEAFF. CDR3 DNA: TGTGCCAGCAGTGAGAAGGGTCCCGATACGGGGACTGAAGCTTTCTTT.

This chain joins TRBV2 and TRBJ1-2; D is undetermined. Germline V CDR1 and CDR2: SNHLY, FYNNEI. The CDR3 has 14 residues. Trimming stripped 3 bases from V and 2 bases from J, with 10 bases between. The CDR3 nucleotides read TGTGCCAGCAGTGAGGAGACAACAAACTATGGCTACACCTTC. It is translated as CASSEETTNYGYTF.

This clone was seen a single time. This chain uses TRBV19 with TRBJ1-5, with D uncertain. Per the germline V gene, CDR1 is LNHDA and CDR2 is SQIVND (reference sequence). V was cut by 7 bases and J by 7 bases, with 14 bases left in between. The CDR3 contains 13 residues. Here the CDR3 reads CASTSDRHQPQHF. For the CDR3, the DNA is TGTGCCAGTACGAGCGACCGGCACCAGCCCCAGCATTTT.

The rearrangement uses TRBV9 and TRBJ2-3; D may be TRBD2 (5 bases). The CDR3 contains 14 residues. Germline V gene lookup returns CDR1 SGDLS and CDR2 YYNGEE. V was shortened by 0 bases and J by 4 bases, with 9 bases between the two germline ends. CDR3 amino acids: CASSVGRGPDTQYF. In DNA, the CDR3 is TGTGCCAGCAGCGTAGGTCGGGGTCCAGATACGCAGTATTTT.

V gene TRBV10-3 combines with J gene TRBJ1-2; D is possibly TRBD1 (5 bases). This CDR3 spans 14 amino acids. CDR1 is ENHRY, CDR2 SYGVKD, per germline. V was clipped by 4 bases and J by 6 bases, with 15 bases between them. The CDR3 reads CAISGDPEANGYTF. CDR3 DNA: TGTGCCATCAGTGGGGACCCAGAAGCTAATGGCTACACCTTC.

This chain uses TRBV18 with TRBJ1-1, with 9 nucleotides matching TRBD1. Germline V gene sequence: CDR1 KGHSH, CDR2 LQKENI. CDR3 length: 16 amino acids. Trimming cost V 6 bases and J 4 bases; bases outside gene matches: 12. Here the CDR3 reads CASSLGQGSVRTEAFF. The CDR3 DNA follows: TGTGCCAGCTCCCTGGGACAGGGTTCCGTCCGCACTGAAGCTTTCTTT. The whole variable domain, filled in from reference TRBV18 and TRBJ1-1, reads NAGVMQNPRHLVRRRGQEARLRCSPMKGHSHVYWYRQLPEEGLKFMVYLQKENIIDESGMPKERFSAEFPKEGPSILRIQQVVRGDSAAYFCASSLGQGSVRTEAFFGQGTRLTVV.

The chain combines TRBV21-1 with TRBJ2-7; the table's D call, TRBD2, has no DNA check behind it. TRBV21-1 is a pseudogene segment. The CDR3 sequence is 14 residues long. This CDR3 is CASSKAAGCYEQYF. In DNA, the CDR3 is TGTGCCAGCAGCAAAGCTGCGGGCTGCTACGAGCAGTACTTC.

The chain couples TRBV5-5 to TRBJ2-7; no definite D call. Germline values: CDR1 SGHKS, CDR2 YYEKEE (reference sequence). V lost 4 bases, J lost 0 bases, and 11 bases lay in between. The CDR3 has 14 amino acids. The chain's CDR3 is CASSITPTSYEQYF. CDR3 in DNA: TGTGCCAGCAGCATCACACCTACCTCCTACGAGCAGTACTTC.

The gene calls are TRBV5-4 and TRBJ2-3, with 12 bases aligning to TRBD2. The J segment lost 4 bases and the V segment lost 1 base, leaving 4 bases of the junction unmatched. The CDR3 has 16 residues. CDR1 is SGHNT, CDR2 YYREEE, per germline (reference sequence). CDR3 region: CASSLRLAGAADTQYF. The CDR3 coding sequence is TGTGCCAGCAGCTTGAGACTAGCGGGAGCCGCAGATACGCAGTATTTT.

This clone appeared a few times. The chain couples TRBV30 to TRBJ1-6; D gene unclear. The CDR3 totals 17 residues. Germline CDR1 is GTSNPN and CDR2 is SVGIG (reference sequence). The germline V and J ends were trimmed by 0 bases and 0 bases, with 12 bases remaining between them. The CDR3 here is CAWSVLDRSSYNSPLHF. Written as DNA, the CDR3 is TGTGCCTGGAGTGTACTCGACCGATCCTCCTATAATTCACCCCTCCACTTT.

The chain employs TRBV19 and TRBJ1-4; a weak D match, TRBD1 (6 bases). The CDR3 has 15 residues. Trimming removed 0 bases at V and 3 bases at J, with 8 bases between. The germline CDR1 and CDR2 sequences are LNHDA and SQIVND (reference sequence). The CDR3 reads CASSIDWGPNEKLFF. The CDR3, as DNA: TGTGCCAGTAGTATAGATTGGGGGCCTAATGAAAAACTGTTTTTT.

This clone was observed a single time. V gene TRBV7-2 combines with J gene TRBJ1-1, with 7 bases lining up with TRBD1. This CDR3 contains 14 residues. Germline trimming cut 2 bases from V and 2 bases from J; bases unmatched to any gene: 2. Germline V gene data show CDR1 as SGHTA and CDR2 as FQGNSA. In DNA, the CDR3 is TGTGCCAGCAGCTTACAGGGGGTAAACACTGAAGCTTTCTTT. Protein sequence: CASSLQGVNTEAFF.

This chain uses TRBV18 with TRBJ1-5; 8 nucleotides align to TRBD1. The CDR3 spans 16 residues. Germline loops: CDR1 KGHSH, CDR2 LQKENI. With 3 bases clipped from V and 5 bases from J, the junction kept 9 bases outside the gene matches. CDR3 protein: CASSPGAGGGYQPQHF. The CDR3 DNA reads TGTGCCAGCTCACCCGGGGCAGGGGGCGGATATCAGCCCCAGCATTTT.

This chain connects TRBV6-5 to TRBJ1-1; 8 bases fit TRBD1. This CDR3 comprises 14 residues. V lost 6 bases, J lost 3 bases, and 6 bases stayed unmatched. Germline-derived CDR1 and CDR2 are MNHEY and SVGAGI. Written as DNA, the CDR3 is TGTGCCAGCAGAGGGACAGGTGGATACACTGAAGCTTTCTTT. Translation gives CASRGTGGYTEAFF.

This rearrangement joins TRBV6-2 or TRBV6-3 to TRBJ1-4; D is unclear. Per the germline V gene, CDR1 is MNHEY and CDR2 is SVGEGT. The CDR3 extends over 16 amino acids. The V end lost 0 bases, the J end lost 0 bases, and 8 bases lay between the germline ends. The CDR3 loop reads CASSYSSSSTNEKLFF. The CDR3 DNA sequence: TGTGCCAGCAGTTACTCCAGCTCATCAACTAATGAAAAACTGTTTTTT.

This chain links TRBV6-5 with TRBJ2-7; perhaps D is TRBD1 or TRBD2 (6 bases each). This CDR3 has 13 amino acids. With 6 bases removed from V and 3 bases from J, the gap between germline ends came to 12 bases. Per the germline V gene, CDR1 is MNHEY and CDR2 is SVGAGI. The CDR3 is CASRAGQLYEQYF. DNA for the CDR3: TGTGCCAGCAGGGCGGGACAACTCTACGAGCAGTACTTC.

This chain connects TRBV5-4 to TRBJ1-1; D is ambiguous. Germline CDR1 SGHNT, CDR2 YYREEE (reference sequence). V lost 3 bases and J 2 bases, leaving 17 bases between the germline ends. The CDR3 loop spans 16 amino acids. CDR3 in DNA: TGTGCCAGCAGCTCTTACCCTAGGGAGGAAAACACTGAAGCTTTCTTT. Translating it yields CASSSYPREENTEAFF.

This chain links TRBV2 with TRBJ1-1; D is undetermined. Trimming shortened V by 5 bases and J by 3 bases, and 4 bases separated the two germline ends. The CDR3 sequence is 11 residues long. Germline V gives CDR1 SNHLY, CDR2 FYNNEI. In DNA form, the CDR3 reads TGTGCCAGCAGTTATGACACTGAAGCTTTCTTT. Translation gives CASSYDTEAFF.

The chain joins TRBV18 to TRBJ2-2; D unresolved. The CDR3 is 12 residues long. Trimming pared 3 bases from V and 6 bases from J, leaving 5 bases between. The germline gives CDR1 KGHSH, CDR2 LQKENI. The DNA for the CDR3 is TGTGCCAGCTCACCCGAGTCCGGGGAGCTGTTTTTT. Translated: CASSPESGELFF.

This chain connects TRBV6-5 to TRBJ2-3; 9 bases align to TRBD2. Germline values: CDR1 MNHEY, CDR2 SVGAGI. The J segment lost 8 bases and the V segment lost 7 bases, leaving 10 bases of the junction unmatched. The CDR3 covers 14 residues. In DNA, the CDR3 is TGTGCCAGCACCGGAATAGCGGGAGCGGGTACGCAGTATTTT. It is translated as CASTGIAGAGTQYF.

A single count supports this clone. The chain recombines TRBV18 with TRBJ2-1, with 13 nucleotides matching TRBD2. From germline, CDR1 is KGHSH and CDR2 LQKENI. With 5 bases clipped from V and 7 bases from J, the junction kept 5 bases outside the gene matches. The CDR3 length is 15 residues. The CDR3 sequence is CASSSGTSGVNEQFF. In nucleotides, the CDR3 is TGTGCCAGCTCATCAGGGACTAGCGGGGTAAATGAGCAGTTCTTC. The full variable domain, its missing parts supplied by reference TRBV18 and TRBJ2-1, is NAGVMQNPRHLVRRRGQEARLRCSPMKGHSHVYWYRQLPEEGLKFMVYLQKENIIDESGMPKERFSAEFPKEGPSILRIQQVVRGDSAAYFCASSSGTSGVNEQFFGPGTRLTVL.

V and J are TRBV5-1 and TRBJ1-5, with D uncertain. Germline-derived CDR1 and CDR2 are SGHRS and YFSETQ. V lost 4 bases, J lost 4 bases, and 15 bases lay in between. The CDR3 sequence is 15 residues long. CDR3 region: CASSPGITLNQPQHF. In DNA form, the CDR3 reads TGCGCCAGCAGCCCCGGGATAACACTAAATCAGCCCCAGCATTTT.

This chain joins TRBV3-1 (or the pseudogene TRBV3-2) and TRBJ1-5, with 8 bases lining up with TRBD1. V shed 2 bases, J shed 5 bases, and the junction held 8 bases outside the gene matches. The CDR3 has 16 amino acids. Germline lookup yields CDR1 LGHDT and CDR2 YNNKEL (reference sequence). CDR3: CASSQSGGAGDQPQHF. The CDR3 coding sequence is TGTGCCAGCAGCCAATCAGGGGGCGCGGGGGATCAGCCCCAGCATTTT.